The 31 T cell receptor beta chains below all came from one sample that was sequenced in a study of identical twins. TCRdb re-called the 5' RACE reads with MiXCR, one entry per CDR3 protein. The profile shows 420,000 or so distinct CDR3 sequences, under 20% of them singletons. The specimen was naive T cells sorted from blood. The source of these receptors is a man in his forties or fifties in good health.

The CDR3 coding sequence is TGCAGTGCTAGAGAATACCCGACCCGGATGGGACTAGCGGGAGGGGCGAGCTCCTACAATGAGCAGTTCTTC. Protein product: CSAREYPTRMGLAGGASSYNEQFF. V is TRBV20-1 and J is TRBJ2-1; 16 bases agree with TRBD2. This CDR3 has 24 residues. CDR1 is DFQATT, CDR2 SNEGSKA, per germline (reference sequence). The ends lost 0 bases at V and 0 bases at J; junction bases unmatched: 20.

The V gene is TRBV20-1, the J gene TRBJ2-2; 10 positions match TRBD1. Germline V gene sequence: CDR1 DFQATT, CDR2 SNEGSKA (reference sequence). The CDR3 contains 18 residues. V was clipped by 7 bases and J by 4 bases; unmatched bases: 18. For the CDR3, the DNA is TGCAGTGTCAGAGCGGGACAGGGGTCGAGGGGTGGCACCGGGGAGCTGTTTTTT. This sequence encodes CSVRAGQGSRGGTGELFF.

This clonotype was recorded at least ten times. The genes are TRBV20-1 and TRBJ2-1; 8 nucleotides match TRBD2. The trim removed 7 bases at V and 0 bases at J, leaving 5 bases unmatched. The CDR3 runs to 14 residues. From germline, CDR1 is DFQATT and CDR2 SNEGSKA (reference sequence). CDR3 in DNA: TGCAGTGTTTCGGCGGGGGGCTCCTACAATGAGCAGTTCTTC. The encoded protein is CSVSAGGSYNEQFF.

This clonotype was observed a handful of times. This chain joins TRBV21-1 and TRBJ1-3; the DNA was not used to check the table's D call, TRBD1. TRBV21-1 is a listed pseudogene. CDR3 length: 17 residues. The CDR3 DNA follows: TGTGCCAGCAGCAAATGTAAGGGGATGCCACCCGGAAACACCATATATTTT. Protein sequence: CASSKCKGMPPGNTIYF.

The CDR3 protein is CASSEGLAGATNTGELFF. The CDR3 bases are TGTGCCAGCAGTGAGGGACTAGCGGGGGCCACGAACACCGGGGAGCTGTTTTTT. The J gene is TRBJ2-2, the V gene TRBV2, with 14 bases identical to TRBD2. The CDR3 runs to 18 residues. The germline gives CDR1 SNHLY, CDR2 FYNNEI. V shed 3 bases, J shed 0 bases, and the junction held 3 bases outside the gene matches.

There are many counts of this clonotype. J is TRBJ2-7 and V is TRBV2, with 13 bases aligning to TRBD2. The CDR3 runs 17 residues. Germline CDR1 SNHLY, CDR2 FYNNEI. Trimming removed 5 bases from V and 6 bases from J; junction bases left unmatched: 13. The CDR3, as DNA: TGTGCCAGCAGTTTTGACAGCGGACTAGCGGGAGAGGGCGAGCAGTACTTC. Its translation: CASSFDSGLAGEGEQYF.

This rearrangement joins TRBV28 to TRBJ1-1; 8 positions agree with TRBD1. Germline trimming cut 3 bases from V and 3 bases from J; bases unmatched to any gene: 9. The CDR3 length is 16 residues. In germline, CDR1 is MDHEN, CDR2 SYDVKM. The CDR3 protein is CASSLEQGAGDTEAFF. DNA for the CDR3: TGTGCCAGCAGTTTGGAGCAGGGGGCGGGGGACACTGAAGCTTTCTTT.

Only a few counts were recorded for this clonotype. This sequence joins TRBV20-1 and TRBJ2-2; a possible D gene is TRBD1 (6 bases). V dropped 1 base and J dropped 4 bases, with 10 bases sitting between them. The CDR3 sequence is 14 residues long. Germline V CDR1 and CDR2: DFQATT, SNEGSKA (reference sequence). CDR3 sequence: CSARGQVFTGELFF. The CDR3 DNA sequence: TGCAGTGCTAGAGGACAGGTCTTCACCGGGGAGCTGTTTTTT.

This clonotype was counted at least ten times. V gene TRBV11-2 combines with J gene TRBJ2-7, with 14 positions matching TRBD2. This CDR3 contains 18 residues. The germline V gene has CDR1 SGHAT and CDR2 FQNNGV. The trim removed 1 base at V and 0 bases at J, leaving 5 bases unmatched. CDR3 sequence: CASSLGRTSGGNSYEQYF. CDR3 DNA: TGTGCCAGCAGCTTAGGAAGGACTAGCGGGGGGAACTCCTACGAGCAGTACTTC.

The rearrangement links TRBV3-1 to TRBJ2-5, with D maybe TRBD1 (5 bases). Germline V gene lookup returns CDR1 LGHDT and CDR2 YNNKEL (reference sequence). CDR3 length: 16 residues. Between the trimmed V and J ends, which lost 1 base and 4 bases, there was a span of 16 bases. CDR3 nucleotide sequence: TGTGCCAGCAGCCAAGTTGCTGGGGCCCCGACAGAGACCCAGTACTTC. Amino acid sequence: CASSQVAGAPTETQYF.

This clonotype has at least ten counts. J is TRBJ2-7 and V is TRBV4-3; 8 nucleotides line up with TRBD1. The CDR3 is 15 residues long. Per germline, CDR1 LGHNA and CDR2 YSLEER. The trim removed 4 bases at V and 6 bases at J, leaving 11 bases unmatched. DNA of the CDR3: TGCGCCAGCAGCCCAGGAACGGACAGGGTGACCGAGCAGTACTTC. It yields the protein CASSPGTDRVTEQYF.

The chain is built from TRBV10-3 and TRBJ2-5; a weak D match, TRBD1 (5 bases). The germline CDR1 and CDR2 sequences are ENHRY and SYGVKD. Trimming cost V 2 bases and J 2 bases, with 6 bases left between them. The CDR3 runs to 13 residues. The CDR3 DNA reads TGTGCCATCAGTGAGAGGGGTCAAGAGACCCAGTACTTC. Protein: CAISERGQETQYF.

This clonotype occurred many times. This chain uses TRBV5-1 with TRBJ2-3, with unresolved D. V gave up 3 bases and J gave up 0 bases, with 8 bases separating them. Per the germline V gene, CDR1 is SGHRS and CDR2 is YFSETQ. The CDR3 runs to 14 residues. Here the CDR3 reads CASSWTDSTDTQYF. CDR3 DNA sequence: TGCGCCAGCAGCTGGACCGACAGCACAGATACGCAGTATTTT.

The chain links TRBV4-1 to TRBJ2-1; D call uncertain. The CDR3 runs to 15 residues. In germline, CDR1 is MGHRA, CDR2 YSYEKL. V was clipped by 4 bases and J by 8 bases, with 18 bases between them. The CDR3 region has the DNA TGCGCCAGCAGCCGCTTGCAGGTCCTTGTGGATGAGCAGTTCTTC. Its translation: CASSRLQVLVDEQFF.

This clonotype was counted many times. The chain is built from TRBV20-1 and TRBJ1-6, with 7 nucleotides matching TRBD1. Unmatched junction bases numbered 4, after V lost 6 bases and J lost 5 bases. The CDR3 runs to 13 residues. CDR1 is DFQATT, CDR2 SNEGSKA, per germline (reference sequence). In DNA, the CDR3 is TGCAGTGCCAGGGGGAACAATAATTCACCCCTCCACTTT. It yields the protein CSARGNNNSPLHF.

The rearrangement uses TRBV5-1 and TRBJ1-2, with 8 bases matching TRBD1. Germline-derived CDR1 and CDR2 are SGHRS and YFSETQ. The CDR3 spans 14 residues. After removal of 1 base from V and 4 bases from J, the junction contained 3 bases not matched to a gene. DNA for the CDR3: TGCGCCAGCAGCTTGAGAGACAGGGGCTATGGCTACACCTTC. Amino acids: CASSLRDRGYGYTF.

J is TRBJ2-7 and V is TRBV20-1; 10 bases match TRBD1. The trim removed 1 base at V and 11 bases at J, leaving 8 bases unmatched. This CDR3 region has 13 residues. In germline, CDR1 is DFQATT, CDR2 SNEGSKA (reference sequence). The CDR3 DNA reads TGCAGTGCTAGAGGACCGGGACAGGGGAAAAAGTACTTC. It codes for CSARGPGQGKKYF.

In its sample, this clonotype was seen many times. This chain links TRBV4-1 with TRBJ1-1; D not resolved. The V end was cut by 2 bases, the J end by 4 bases, with 11 bases between. In germline, CDR1 is MGHRA, CDR2 YSYEKL. The CDR3 length is 14 residues. The DNA of the CDR3 is TGCGCCAGCAGCCAAACGTGGAGCGTCACTGAAGCTTTCTTT. Protein product: CASSQTWSVTEAFF.

CDR3 nucleotides: TGTGCCAGCTCACCGAGGACAGCTGGAACACAAGAGACCCAGTACTTC. As protein: CASSPRTAGTQETQYF. The rearrangement uses TRBV18 and TRBJ2-5, with D maybe TRBD1 (6 bases). Trimming shortened V by 3 bases and J by 2 bases, and 16 bases separated the two germline ends. CDR3 length: 16 amino acids. Germline loops: CDR1 KGHSH, CDR2 LQKENI.

This clonotype has just a few counts. The rearrangement links TRBV6-1 to TRBJ2-1; no firm D call. The germline gives CDR1 MNHNS, CDR2 SASEGT. V lost 7 bases and J 3 bases, leaving 10 bases between the germline ends. The CDR3 totals 13 residues. The CDR3, as DNA: TGTGCCAGCAACGCCCGGAACTACAATGAGCAGTTCTTC. It is translated as CASNARNYNEQFF.

The chain is built from TRBV6-2 or TRBV6-3 and TRBJ2-1, with 8 bases fitting TRBD2. CDR1 is MNHEY and CDR2 is SVGEGT in the germline V gene. The CDR3 is 17 amino acids. Trimming cost V 5 bases and J 0 bases; bases outside gene matches: 9. CDR3 region: CASSTYLAGISYNEQFF. The CDR3, as DNA: TGTGCCAGCAGTACTTATTTAGCGGGGATCTCCTACAATGAGCAGTTCTTC.

As regards this clonotype: Mismatch with germline at one junction end may stem from a read error. The V gene is TRBV14, the J gene TRBJ2-5; D is unresolved. Germline-derived CDR1 and CDR2 are SGHDN and FVKESK. This CDR3 is built from 13 residues. CDR3 sequence reads: CASTQQPSETQYF. The CDR3 DNA reads TGTGCCAGCACCCAACAACCTTCCGAGACCCAGTACTTC. Full variable domain (rest looked up from reference TRBV14 and TRBJ2-5): EAGVTQFPSHSVIEKGQTVTLRCDPISGHDNLYWYRRVMGKEIKFLLHFVKESKQDESGMPNNRFLAERTGGTYSTLKVQPAELEDSGVYFCASTQQPSETQYFGPGTRLLVL.

This clonotype was picked up a small number of times. This chain's CDR3 is CASSYPGTPIPYF. In nucleotides, the CDR3 is TGTGCCAGCAGTTACCCCGGGACACCAATTCCGTACTTC. The chain combines TRBV6-6 with TRBJ2-7; a possible D gene is TRBD1 (6 bases). The CDR3 runs 13 residues. CDR1 MNHNY and CDR2 SVGAGI come from the germline V gene (reference sequence). Trimming took off 2 bases at V and 12 bases at J, with 17 bases between the two ends.

J is TRBJ2-1 and V is TRBV5-1; D is uncertain. The CDR3 loop spans 15 amino acids. Per germline, CDR1 SGHRS and CDR2 YFSETQ. Deletions cut 3 bases from V and 5 bases from J, with 15 bases between. In DNA, the CDR3 is TGCGCCAGCAGCTCAGGTACCCGTTTGAACAATGAGCAGTTCTTC. Translated, it gives CASSSGTRLNNEQFF.

V usage is TRBV7-2 and J usage is TRBJ2-5; D is undetermined. With 0 bases removed from V and 4 bases from J, the gap between germline ends came to 9 bases. The germline gives CDR1 SGHTA, CDR2 FQGNSA. The CDR3 length is 14 residues. The CDR3 region is CASSLAPALETQYF. CDR3 DNA: TGTGCCAGCAGCTTAGCGCCCGCGTTAGAGACCCAGTACTTC.

This clonotype was observed a handful of times. The chain uses TRBV5-1 and TRBJ2-1, with 8 bases aligning to TRBD2. The trim removed 1 base at V and 5 bases at J, leaving 5 bases unmatched. Germline CDR1 SGHRS, CDR2 YFSETQ. The CDR3 consists of 15 residues. CDR3 amino acids: CASSLMSGGHNEQFF. The CDR3 DNA reads TGCGCCAGCAGCTTGATGTCGGGGGGGCACAATGAGCAGTTCTTC.

This clonotype was recorded at least ten times. V and J are TRBV7-8 and TRBJ2-7, with 11 positions matching TRBD1. V trimming: 4 bases; J trimming: 3 bases; junction bases outside the gene matches: 5. This CDR3 spans 15 amino acids. Germline CDR1 SGHVS, CDR2 FQNEAQ. CDR3: CASSSPGTGGYEQYF. CDR3 DNA sequence: TGTGCCAGCAGCTCCCCCGGGACAGGGGGCTACGAGCAGTACTTC.

This clonotype was detected a few times. The genes are TRBV20-1 and TRBJ2-1; a weak D match, TRBD2 (5 bases). The V and J ends lost 6 bases and 6 bases respectively, with 21 bases between them. The germline gives CDR1 DFQATT, CDR2 SNEGSKA (reference sequence). The CDR3 has 15 residues. The CDR3 protein is CSATRAVEWINEQFF. For the CDR3, the DNA is TGCAGTGCCACGCGAGCGGTGGAGTGGATCAATGAGCAGTTCTTC.

The gene calls are TRBV7-2 and TRBJ1-1; 9 bases align to TRBD1. Per the germline V gene, CDR1 is SGHTA and CDR2 is FQGNSA. V shed 5 bases and J 4 bases; nucleotides not matched to a gene: 2. The CDR3 spans 13 residues. CDR3 residues: CASSRDRATEAFF. The CDR3 bases are TGTGCCAGCAGCCGGGACAGGGCCACTGAAGCTTTCTTT.

The chain joins TRBV11-2 to TRBJ1-6, with D perhaps matching TRBD1 (6 bases). There are 15 residues in the CDR3. Trimming cost V 5 bases and J 7 bases, with 15 bases left between them. Germline loops: CDR1 SGHAT, CDR2 FQNNGV. CDR3 residues: CASSPSQGTNSPLHF. The CDR3 DNA is TGTGCCAGCAGCCCTAGCCAGGGGACGAATTCACCCCTCCACTTT.

V usage is TRBV12-3 or TRBV12-4 and J usage is TRBJ2-5; 7 bases agree with TRBD2. V dropped 8 bases and J dropped 7; count of bases not matched to a gene: 19. This CDR3 is 16 amino acids long. DNA for the CDR3: TGTGCCAGCTCCCCTCGACCCGTAGCGGGCCCGGGGACCCAGTACTTC. This codes for CASSPRPVAGPGTQYF.